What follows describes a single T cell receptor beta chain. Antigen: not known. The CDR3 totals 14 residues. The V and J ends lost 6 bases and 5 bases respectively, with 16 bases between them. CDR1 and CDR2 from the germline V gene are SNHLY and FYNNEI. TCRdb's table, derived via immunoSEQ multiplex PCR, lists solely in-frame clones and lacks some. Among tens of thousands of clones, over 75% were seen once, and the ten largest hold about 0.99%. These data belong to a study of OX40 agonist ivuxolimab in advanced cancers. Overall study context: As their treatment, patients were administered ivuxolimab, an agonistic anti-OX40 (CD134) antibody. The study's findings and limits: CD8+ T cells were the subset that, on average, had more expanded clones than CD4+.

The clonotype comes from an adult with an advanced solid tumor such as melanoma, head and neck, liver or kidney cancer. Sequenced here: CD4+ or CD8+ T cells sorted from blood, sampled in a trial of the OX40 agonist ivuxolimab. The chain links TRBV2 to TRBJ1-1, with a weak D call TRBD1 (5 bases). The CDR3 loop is CASSVQNRRTEAFF. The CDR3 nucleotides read TGTGCCAGCAGCGTACAAAACAGGAGGACTGAAGCTTTCTTT.